Below, one T cell receptor (beta chain) is given with its context. The data are from a study of blood T cell repertoires in COVID-19. Turning to the study itself: Samples of COVID-19 (acute and convalescent) were obtained from the United States, Italy and Spain. PBMCs, B-cell-depleted T cells, or T cells were the source of the cDNA or gDNA that made up the material.

The CDR3 extends over 11 amino acids. Trimming took 8 bases from V and 7 from J, leaving 9 bases between them. Profiled with immunoSEQ multiplex PCR; TCRdb holds only in-frame clones, not every one. The table has approximately 240,000 clones, approximately 84% seen once. The sequencing sample was made of peripheral blood. The rearrangement uses TRBV12-3 or TRBV12-4 and TRBJ2-1; tentatively, D is TRBD1 (5 bases). The sequence came from a woman in her sixties with acute or convalescent COVID-19. CDR3 sequence (DNA): TGTGCCAGCTCCAGGGTTAATGAGCAGTTCTTC. Residues: CASSRVNEQFF.